The present T cell receptor beta chain was sequenced within a study of neoadjuvant nivolumab and ipilimumab in lung cancer (dated by TCRdb to 2020 to 2022). Regarding the research as a whole: Intravenous nivolumab was dosed at 3 mg/kg on days 1, 15 and 29, and in the combination arm ipilimumab 1 mg/kg was added on day 1 only. The major pathologic response (MPR) rate in the intention-to-treat population in each study arm was designated as the primary trial endpoint. A total of 44 patients with operable NSCLC were treated in the trial, with around 23 randomized to nivolumab monotherapy and about 21 randomized to nivolumab plus ipilimumab. The study compared TCR repertoires in pretherapy (baseline) peripheral blood with TCR repertoires in tumors resected at surgery after neoadjuvant immune checkpoint blockade. Matched pretherapy and resected tumor pairs were analyzed for seven patients: four treated with nivolumab and three with nivolumab plus ipilimumab. Broader findings and caveats from the paper: A small number of samples was subjected to TCR sequencing. From pretherapy to surgery, tumor T-cell richness and clonality increased in three of three dual-therapy tumors but in only two of four nivolumab-treated tumors. Resected tumors had greater TCR richness and clonality than tumor-adjacent uninvolved lung, and increases were observed in more dual-therapy-treated tumors. No significant correlation was found between TCR clonality and pathologic tumor regression, and only a single major-pathologic-response sample was available for the analysis of TCR clonality versus pathologic tumor regression. Richness in tumors resected after neoadjuvant therapy showed a positive correlation with pretherapy blood TCR richness (Spearman R of about 0.86).

Notes on this clone: Its target antigen remains unknown. Base qualities are missing; no much larger clone stands one base away.

Library preparation employed the immunoSEQ multiplex PCR assay. Per the authors' processing: Richness and clonality were used to summarize the repertoires, and clones that significantly expanded or contracted between pre- and post-therapy samples were identified. TCRdb provides this immuneACCESS table in a form limited to in-frame rearrangements. Some clones are lacking; in checked studies, under half of them reflect an unresolved V gene, and why the rest are absent is not known. V, J and clone size reflect that table, while D and trimming were determined from the DNA. Within this sample are over 25,000 clones, with around 76% of them counted one time only. The ten largest clones represent 15% to 20% of the sample. In light of the paper, this sample's time point label describes: at surgical resection after neoadjuvant nivolumab +/- ipilimumab. Samples came from the phase 2 randomized NEOSTAR trial, which tested neoadjuvant nivolumab or nivolumab plus ipilimumab followed by surgery in operable NSCLC.

Germline trimming: 6 bases from V, 2 bases from J; junction bases outside gene matches: 10. For CDR1 and CDR2, the germline V gene lists ENHRY and SYGVKD. Counted from cysteine to phenylalanine, this CDR3 has 17 amino acids. Only the CDR3 portion is preserved as DNA: 51 bases, with reading frame beginning at the first base. This clonotype originated in an adult with non-small cell lung cancer. Material: tumor tissue, obtained after neoadjuvant nivolumab, alone or with ipilimumab, at or shortly before surgery. The sequence joins TRBV10-3 to TRBJ2-2; 9 central bases correspond to TRBD1. The DNA sequence is given as TGTGCCATCAGCCCGGGACAGGGACGAACAAACACCGGGGAGCTGTTTTTT. Translated, it reads CAISPGQGRTNTGELFF.